Each of the 19 T cell receptor beta chains below was sequenced from the same sample in a study of Ad26.COV2.S vaccination and SARS-CoV-2 variants. Assay used: immunoSEQ multiplex PCR; TCRdb lists only in-frame clones, some missing. The sample has roughly 380,000 clones, 92% seen once. Sequences were derived from peripheral blood, sampled after recovery from COVID-19. These receptors originate from a human donor who had recovered from COVID-19.

This clone was recorded once. This sequence joins TRBV13 and TRBJ2-1; TRBD1 is a possible D gene (5 bases). Germline loops: CDR1 PRHDT, CDR2 FYEKMQ (reference sequence). Between the trimmed V and J ends, which lost 1 base and 8 bases, there was a span of 6 bases. The CDR3 totals 12 residues. The chain's CDR3 is CASSLEGYEQFF. The CDR3 DNA reads TGTGCCAGCAGCTTAGAGGGGTATGAGCAGTTCTTC.

The rearrangement uses TRBV24-1 and TRBJ2-3; a weak D match, TRBD2 (6 bases). This CDR3 has 17 amino acids. Germline CDR1 reads KGHDR; CDR2 reads SFDVKD. The ends were cut back, 3 bases at V and 1 base at J, with 16 bases in the middle. The CDR3 nucleotides are TGTGCCACCAGTGATCGACCTGGCGGGACTGGCACAGATACGCAGTATTTT. The encoded protein is CATSDRPGGTGTDTQYF.

V gene TRBV5-1 combines with J gene TRBJ1-2; 7 nucleotides agree with TRBD1. V lost 0 bases and J lost 6; bases outside the gene matches: 11. Per germline, CDR1 SGHRS and CDR2 YFSETQ. The CDR3 covers 16 residues. CDR3 loop: CASSLVVGGGSDGYTF. Here the CDR3 DNA reads TGCGCCAGCAGCTTGGTGGTGGGAGGGGGCTCCGATGGCTACACCTTC.

The chain uses TRBV6-2 or TRBV6-3 and TRBJ1-2, with unresolved D. The germline V gene encodes CDR1 MNHEY and CDR2 SVGEGT. This CDR3 has 13 amino acids. V dropped 5 bases and J dropped 2 bases, with 9 bases sitting between them. CDR3 in amino acids: CASSAQNNYGYTF. The CDR3 nucleotides are TGTGCCAGCAGTGCTCAAAACAACTATGGCTACACCTTC.

The chain combines TRBV7-3 with TRBJ1-1; tentative D call: TRBD1 (5 bases). The CDR3 extends over 15 amino acids. Germline-derived CDR1 and CDR2 are SGHTA and FQGTGA. With 5 bases removed from V and 1 base from J, the gap between germline ends came to 14 bases. CDR3 protein: CASSPRNGQNTEAFF. The CDR3 coding sequence is TGTGCCAGCAGCCCACGCAATGGACAGAACACTGAAGCTTTCTTT.

The V gene is TRBV7-2, the J gene TRBJ1-3, with D unresolved. From germline, CDR1 is SGHTA and CDR2 FQGNSA. V was cut by 5 bases and J by 3 bases, with 14 bases left in between. The CDR3 extends over 15 amino acids. The CDR3: CASSRSPGNGNTIYF. The CDR3 bases are TGTGCCAGCAGCCGTTCCCCCGGGAATGGAAACACCATATATTTT.

V is TRBV18 and J is TRBJ2-3; 8 bases are shared with TRBD1. The germline gives CDR1 KGHSH, CDR2 LQKENI. J gave up 7 bases and V 5 bases, and 8 bases lay outside the gene matches. The length of the CDR3 is 14 residues. The CDR3 protein is CASSSTGAVNTQYF. The CDR3 coding sequence is TGTGCCAGCTCATCGACAGGGGCGGTGAATACGCAGTATTTT.

The chain recombines TRBV6-1 with TRBJ2-7, with 8 positions matching TRBD1. Germline V gene lookup returns CDR1 MNHNS and CDR2 SASEGT. V gave up 2 bases and J gave up 6 bases; unmatched junction bases: 6. This CDR3 comprises 14 residues. The CDR3, as DNA: TGTGCCAGCAGTGAAACTTCCGGGACAGGCGAGCAGTACTTC. The encoded protein is CASSETSGTGEQYF.

V and J are TRBV9 and TRBJ2-3; tentative D call: TRBD2 (5 bases). Trimming left V 6 bases short and J 2 bases short, with 13 bases between. Germline V gene sequence: CDR1 SGDLS, CDR2 YYNGEE. The length of the CDR3 is 14 residues. CDR3 sequence: CASTTEGSTDTQYF. CDR3 nucleotide sequence: TGTGCCAGCACCACAGAGGGCTCCACAGATACGCAGTATTTT.

The V call is TRBV5-1, the J call TRBJ2-3; 8 bases line up with TRBD2. V trimming: 4 bases; J trimming: 1 base; junction bases outside the gene matches: 5. Germline V gene data show CDR1 as SGHRS and CDR2 as YFSETQ. The CDR3 consists of 15 residues. CDR3 DNA: TGCGCCAGCAGCACCCGAGCGGGGGGCACAGATACGCAGTATTTT. It specifies CASSTRAGGTDTQYF. The entire variable domain, with the rest obtained from reference TRBV5-1 and TRBJ2-3, is as follows: KAGVTQTPRYLIKTRGQQVTLSCSPISGHRSVSWYQQTPGQGLQFLFEYFSETQRNKGNFPGRFSGRQFSNSRSEMNVSTLELGDSALYLCASSTRAGGTDTQYFGPGTRLTVL.

Here the CDR3 DNA reads TGTGCCAGCAGTTTAAGGGGACCCCCTAACGAGCAGTACTTC. Translating it yields CASSLRGPPNEQYF. The chain joins TRBV27 to TRBJ2-7; TRBD1 or TRBD2 may be the D gene (5 bases each). The CDR3 spans 14 residues. CDR1 is MNHEY, CDR2 SMNVEV, per germline (reference sequence). The V end was cut by 2 bases, the J end by 5 bases, with 13 bases between.

The CDR3 sequence is CASSSSRDRGQGTQYF. The CDR3 DNA reads as TGCGCCAGCAGTTCAAGCCGGGACAGGGGGCAGGGTACGCAGTATTTT. J is TRBJ2-3 and V is TRBV10-1; the match to TRBD1 covers 12 bases. This CDR3 is built from 16 residues. V lost 5 bases, J lost 8 bases, and 11 bases stayed unmatched. Germline CDR1 and CDR2: WNHNN and SYGVQD (reference sequence).

The CDR3 loop is CASTASSGDEANYGYTF. The CDR3 DNA is TGTGCCAGCACCGCCTCCTCGGGGGACGAAGCTAACTATGGCTACACCTTC. The J gene is TRBJ1-2, the V gene TRBV9; D is perhaps TRBD1 (5 bases). Germline lookup yields CDR1 SGDLS and CDR2 YYNGEE. The CDR3 sequence is 17 residues long. V was trimmed by 6 bases and J by 0 bases, leaving 21 bases between them.

This clone has only one observation. This same CDR3 is encoded by further DNA sequences in the sample. This chain connects TRBV7-2 to TRBJ2-7; D ambiguous. The germline CDR1 and CDR2 sequences are SGHTA and FQGNSA. The V end was cut by 5 bases, the J end by 0 bases, with 5 bases between. The CDR3 extends over 12 amino acids. CDR3 coding DNA: TGTGCCAGCAGCCCAAGCTCCTACGAGCAGTACTTC. As protein: CASSPSSYEQYF. Using reference TRBV7-2 and TRBJ2-7 for the parts outside the CDR3, the full variable domain is GAGVSQSPSNKVTEKGKDVELRCDPISGHTALYWYRQSLGQGLEFLIYFQGNSAPDKSGLPSDRFSAERTGGSVSTLTIQRTQQEDSAVYLCASSPSSYEQYFGPGTRLTVT.

The chain couples TRBV6-1 to TRBJ1-2; D remains unclear. Per germline, CDR1 MNHNS and CDR2 SASEGT. There are 13 residues in the CDR3. Trimming removed 0 bases from V and 1 base from J, with 3 bases in between. DNA for the CDR3: TGTGCCAGCAGTGAAGCCTTTAACTATGGCTACACCTTC. Translated: CASSEAFNYGYTF.

The chain recombines TRBV7-6 with TRBJ2-1; D may be TRBD2 (6 bases). The CDR3 is made up of 17 amino acids. From germline, CDR1 is SGHVS and CDR2 FNYEAQ. Trimming cost V 1 base and J 2 bases, with 15 bases left between them. This chain's CDR3 is CASSLVTILATYNEQFF. The CDR3 DNA is TGTGCCAGCAGCTTAGTCACCATCCTAGCGACCTACAATGAGCAGTTCTTC.

This rearrangement joins TRBV24-1 to TRBJ2-7, with D hard to call. Germline V gene sequence: CDR1 KGHDR, CDR2 SFDVKD. The CDR3 loop spans 19 amino acids. The germline V and J ends were trimmed by 8 bases and 1 base, with 29 bases remaining between them. In nucleotides, the CDR3 is TGTGCCACCATGGACCAAACCTCGAGGCTCGGAGCAGGATCCTACGAGCAGTACTTC. The encoded protein is CATMDQTSRLGAGSYEQYF.

V is TRBV5-1 and J is TRBJ2-2; TRBD2 might be the D (6 bases). Per the germline V gene, CDR1 is SGHRS and CDR2 is YFSETQ. The V end lost 0 bases, the J end lost 0 bases, and 6 bases lay between the germline ends. This CDR3 has 15 amino acids. CDR3 bases: TGCGCCAGCAGCTTGGGACTAGCGAACACCGGGGAGCTGTTTTTT. Its translation is CASSLGLANTGELFF.

This clone came up once. The chain links TRBV9 to TRBJ2-5, with a weak D call TRBD1 (6 bases). CDR1 is SGDLS and CDR2 is YYNGEE in the germline V gene. V gave up 4 bases and J gave up 4 bases, with 23 bases separating them. The CDR3 contains 17 residues. CDR3 sequence reads: CASSLDIGRLRGETQYF. The DNA of the CDR3 is TGTGCCAGCAGCCTCGATATAGGCCGCCTCAGGGGAGAGACCCAGTACTTC.